The source of this TCR beta chain is a study of glioma-infiltrating T cells after dendritic cell vaccination. Up to about 2 ug genomic DNA was used for TCRB CDR3 amplification. Produced via immunoSEQ multiplex PCR; TCRdb's table is partial and in-frame only. The sample includes tens of thousands of clones, roughly 85% of them seen just once. Stated time point: after dendritic cell vaccination, including at tumor progression/relapse. Findings of the study overall: Complete blood and tumor specimen sets were limited to few patients. Estimated pretreatment TIL content predicted outcome after dendritic cell vaccination.

The CDR3 has 14 residues. Germline V gene lookup returns CDR1 MDHEN and CDR2 SYDVKM. With 7 bases clipped from V and 3 bases from J, the junction kept 7 bases outside the gene matches. This clone was found a few times. Its antigen is currently unknown. This specimen was blood, taken after dendritic cell vaccination. This TCR was sampled from a human donor with glioblastoma. This chain joins TRBV28 and TRBJ2-7; 9 nucleotides match TRBD1. CDR3 DNA sequence: TGTGCCAGCAAATGGACAGGGGAATACTACGAGCAGTACTTC. Protein product: CASKWTGEYYEQYF. Together with reference TRBV28 and TRBJ2-7, the CDR3 gives the full variable domain: DVKVTQSSRYLVKRTGEKVFLECVQDMDHENMFWYRQDPGLGLRLIYFSYDVKMKEKGDIPEGYSVSREKKERFSLILESASTNQTSMYLCASKWTGEYYEQYFGPGTRLTVT.